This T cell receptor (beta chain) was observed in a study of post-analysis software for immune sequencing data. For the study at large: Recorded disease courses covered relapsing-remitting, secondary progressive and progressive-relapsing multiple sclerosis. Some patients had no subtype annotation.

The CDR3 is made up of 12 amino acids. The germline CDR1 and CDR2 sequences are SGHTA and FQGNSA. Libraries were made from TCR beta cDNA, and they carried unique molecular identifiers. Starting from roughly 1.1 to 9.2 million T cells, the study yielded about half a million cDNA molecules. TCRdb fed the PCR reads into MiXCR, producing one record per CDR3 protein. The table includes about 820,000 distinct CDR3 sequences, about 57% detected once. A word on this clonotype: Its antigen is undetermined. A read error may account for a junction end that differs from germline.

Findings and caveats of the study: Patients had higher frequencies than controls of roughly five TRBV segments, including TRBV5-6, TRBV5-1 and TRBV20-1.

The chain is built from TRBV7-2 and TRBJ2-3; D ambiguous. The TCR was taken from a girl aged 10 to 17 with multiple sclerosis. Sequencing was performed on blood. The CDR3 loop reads CVSRPGTDTQYF. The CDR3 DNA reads TGTGTCAGCAGACCCGGTACAGATACGCAGTATTTT.